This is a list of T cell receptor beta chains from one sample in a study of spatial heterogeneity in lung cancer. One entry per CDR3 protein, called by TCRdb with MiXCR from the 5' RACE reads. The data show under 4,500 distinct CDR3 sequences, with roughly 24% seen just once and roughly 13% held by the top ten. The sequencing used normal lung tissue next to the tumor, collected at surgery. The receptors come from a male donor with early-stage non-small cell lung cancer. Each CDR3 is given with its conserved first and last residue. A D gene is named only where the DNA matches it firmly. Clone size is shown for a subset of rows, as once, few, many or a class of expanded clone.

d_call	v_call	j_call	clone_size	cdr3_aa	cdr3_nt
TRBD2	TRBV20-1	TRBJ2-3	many	CSASASGGGATQYF	TGCAGTGCTAGCGCTAGCGGGGGGGGGGCTACGCAGTATTTT
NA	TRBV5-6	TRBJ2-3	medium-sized	CASSSPVRGDTQYF	TGTGCCAGCAGCTCGCCGGTGCGAGGAGATACGCAGTATTTT
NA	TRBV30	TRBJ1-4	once	CAWSVFAGSGNNEKLFF	TGTGCCTGGAGTGTCTTCGCGGGGTCGGGGAATAATGAAAAACTGTTTTTT
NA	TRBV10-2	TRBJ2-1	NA	CASKRAPSSYNEQFF	TGCGCCAGCAAACGGGCGCCGAGCTCCTACAATGAGCAGTTCTTC
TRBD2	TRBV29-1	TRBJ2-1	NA	CSVRRLAEEQFF	TGCAGCGTTCGCCGACTAGCGGAGGAGCAGTTCTTC
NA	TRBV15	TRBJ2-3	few	CATSGYLRDSQDTQYF	TGTGCCACCAGCGGGTACTTACGGGACTCACAGGATACGCAGTATTTT
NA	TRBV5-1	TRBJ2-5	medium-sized	CASSLDRVGETQYF	TGCGCCAGCAGCTTGGACAGGGTCGGAGAGACCCAGTACTTC
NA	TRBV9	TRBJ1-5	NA	CASSFDDGYNQPQHF	TGTGCCAGCAGCTTCGACGACGGTTACAATCAGCCCCAGCATTTT
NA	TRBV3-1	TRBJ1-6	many	CASSLSTASSYNSPLHF	TGTGCCAGCAGCCTTAGCACAGCGAGCTCCTATAATTCACCCCTCCACTTT
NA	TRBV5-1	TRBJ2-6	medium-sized	CASSLPGTSGANVLTF	TGCGCCAGCAGCTTGCCCGGGACCTCTGGGGCCAACGTCCTGACTTTC
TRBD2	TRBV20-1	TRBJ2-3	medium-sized	CSASSGLVGDTQYF	TGCAGTGCTAGCTCGGGACTAGTTGGGGATACGCAGTATTTT
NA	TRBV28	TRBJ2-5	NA	CASGPWEETQYF	TGTGCCAGCGGACCCTGGGAGGAGACCCAGTACTTC
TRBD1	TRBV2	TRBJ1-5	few	CARGTGNQPQHF	TGTGCCAGGGGGACAGGGAATCAGCCCCAGCATTTT
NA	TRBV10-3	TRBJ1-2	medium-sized	CAISEGGGYTF	TGTGCCATCAGTGAGGGGGGTGGCTACACCTTC
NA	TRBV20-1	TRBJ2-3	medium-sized	CSACRVADSTDTQYF	TGCAGTGCTTGTCGTGTAGCCGATAGCACAGATACGCAGTATTTT
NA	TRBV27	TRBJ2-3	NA	CASSLAHITDTQYF	TGTGCCAGCAGTTTGGCACACATCACAGATACGCAGTATTTT
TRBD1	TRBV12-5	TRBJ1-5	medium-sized	CASGQSGGGQPQHF	TGTGCTAGTGGCCAGTCAGGGGGCGGTCAGCCCCAGCATTTT
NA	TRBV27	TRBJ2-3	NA	CASSPTPISTDTQYF	TGTGCCAGCAGTCCGACTCCAATTAGCACAGATACGCAGTATTTT
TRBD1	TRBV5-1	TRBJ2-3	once	CASSPGQGSDTQYF	TGCGCCAGCAGCCCCGGACAGGGATCAGATACGCAGTATTTT
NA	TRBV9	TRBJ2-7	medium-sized	CASSPEVGYEQYF	TGTGCCAGCAGCCCGGAGGTGGGATACGAGCAGTACTTC
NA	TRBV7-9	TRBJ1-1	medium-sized	CASSLATGRNTEAFF	TGTGCCAGCAGCTTAGCCACAGGGAGGAACACTGAAGCTTTCTTT
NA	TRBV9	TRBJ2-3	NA	CASSNWDFTDTQYF	TGTGCCAGCAGCAACTGGGACTTCACAGATACGCAGTATTTT
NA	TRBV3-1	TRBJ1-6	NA	CASSQQRISPLHF	TGTGCCAGCAGCCAACAGAGGATCTCACCCCTCCACTTT
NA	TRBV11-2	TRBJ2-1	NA	CASSLYEGSAIEQFF	TGTGCCAGCAGCTTATACGAGGGTAGCGCGATCGAGCAGTTCTTC
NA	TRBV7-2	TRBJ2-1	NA	CASSLDNPSYNEQFF	TGTGCCAGCAGCTTAGATAACCCCAGCTACAATGAGCAGTTCTTC
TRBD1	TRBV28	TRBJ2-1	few	CASSPTGVRNEQFF	TGTGCCAGCAGTCCTACAGGGGTCCGCAATGAGCAGTTCTTC
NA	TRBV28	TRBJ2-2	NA	CASSLPPNTGELFF	TGTGCCAGCAGCCTGCCCCCGAACACCGGGGAGCTGTTTTTT
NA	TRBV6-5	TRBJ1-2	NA	CASRTGIYGYTF	TGTGCCAGCAGAACCGGGATCTATGGCTACACCTTC
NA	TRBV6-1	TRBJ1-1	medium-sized	CASSRNAEAFF	TGTGCCAGCAGTCGGAACGCCGAAGCTTTCTTT
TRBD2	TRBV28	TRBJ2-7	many	CASKKRGLAQYF	TGTGCCAGCAAAAAACGCGGACTAGCGCAGTACTTC
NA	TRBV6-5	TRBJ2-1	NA	CASSYGDEQFF	TGTGCCAGCAGTTACGGGGATGAGCAGTTCTTC
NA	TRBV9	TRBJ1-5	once	CASSVSTESNQPQHF	TGTGCCAGCAGCGTATCGACAGAAAGCAATCAGCCCCAGCATTTT
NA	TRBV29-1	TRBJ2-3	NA	CSVESPAAGDTQYF	TGCAGCGTCGAAAGCCCGGCGGCGGGAGATACGCAGTATTTT
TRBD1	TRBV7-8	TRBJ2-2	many	CASSLRDRVVAGELFF	TGTGCCAGCAGCCTCCGGGACAGGGTGGTTGCCGGGGAGCTGTTTTTT
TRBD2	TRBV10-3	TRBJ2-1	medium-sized	CAISSVKRGPYNEQFF	TGTGCCATCAGTTCCGTTAAGCGGGGGCCCTACAATGAGCAGTTCTTC
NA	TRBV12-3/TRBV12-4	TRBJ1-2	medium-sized	CASSSVGGYTF	TGTGCCAGCAGTTCAGTCGGGGGCTACACCTTC
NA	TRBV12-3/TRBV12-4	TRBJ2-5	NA	CASSLELLLETQYF	TGTGCCAGCAGTTTAGAACTGCTTTTAGAGACCCAGTACTTC
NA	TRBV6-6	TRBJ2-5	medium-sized	CASSYNSPHRDQETQYF	TGTGCCAGCAGTTACAATTCACCGCACAGGGATCAAGAGACCCAGTACTTC
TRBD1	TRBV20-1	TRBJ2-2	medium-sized	CSAKGTGESGELFF	TGCAGTGCTAAGGGGACAGGGGAATCCGGGGAGCTGTTTTTT
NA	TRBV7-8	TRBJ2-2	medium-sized	CAGTGSRTGELFF	TGTGCCGGAACAGGGTCGCGCACCGGGGAGCTGTTTTTT
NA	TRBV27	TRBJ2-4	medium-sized	CARGAPDKNIQYF	TGTGCCAGGGGGGCGCCGGACAAAAACATTCAGTACTTC
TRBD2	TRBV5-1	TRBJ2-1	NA	CASSLGLADNEQFF	TGCGCCAGCAGCTTGGGTCTAGCGGACAATGAGCAGTTCTTC
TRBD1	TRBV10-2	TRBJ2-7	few	CASSEYGGTGSYEQYF	TGCGCCAGCAGTGAGTATGGAGGGACAGGATCCTACGAGCAGTACTTC
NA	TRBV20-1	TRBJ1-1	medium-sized	CSAPGGVGKEAFF	TGCAGTGCTCCCGGGGGCGTAGGGAAAGAAGCTTTCTTT
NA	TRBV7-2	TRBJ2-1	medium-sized	CASSLSRGNEQFF	TGTGCCAGCAGCTTATCCCGAGGCAATGAGCAGTTCTTC
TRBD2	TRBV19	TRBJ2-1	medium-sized	CASSTQRDHEQFF	TGTGCCAGTAGTACCCAGCGGGACCATGAGCAGTTCTTC